The 29 T cell receptor beta chains reported below all come from one sample, sequenced in a study of Ad26.COV2.S vaccination and SARS-CoV-2 variants. TCRdb's table, derived via immunoSEQ multiplex PCR, lists solely in-frame clones and lacks some. This sample has some 330,000 clones, with around 90% found just once. Specified treatment: 15 to 20 received Ad26.COV2.S at low or high dose, single or two shots; five or six received placebo; per-sample allocation not given. Repertoires come from day 63 after the first vaccine or placebo injection. The starting material was peripheral blood, obtained in a trial of Ad26.COV2.S vaccine versus placebo. These receptors were obtained from a person between 18 and 59 years old who received the Ad26.COV2.S COVID-19 vaccine or a placebo.

V usage is TRBV6-5 and J usage is TRBJ2-2; D is unresolved. Between the trimmed V and J ends, which lost 8 bases and 4 bases, there was a span of 11 bases. Germline loops: CDR1 MNHEY, CDR2 SVGAGI. The length of the CDR3 is 13 residues. The CDR3 sequence is CASSVWFTGELFF. CDR3 DNA sequence: TGTGCCAGCTCAGTTTGGTTCACCGGGGAGCTGTTTTTT.

J is TRBJ1-2 and V is TRBV15; D call uncertain. Trimming took off 3 bases at V and 4 bases at J, with 15 bases between the two ends. The CDR3 runs to 15 residues. Germline CDR1 is LNHNV and CDR2 is YYDKDF (reference sequence). The CDR3 bases are TGTGCCACCAGCAGCGATCACACTACCGGCTATGGCTACACCTTC. Translated: CATSSDHTTGYGYTF.

The gene calls are TRBV7-2 and TRBJ2-7; D not certain. Germline V gene sequence: CDR1 SGHTA, CDR2 FQGNSA. With 0 bases removed from V and 8 bases from J, the gap between germline ends came to 14 bases. This CDR3 comprises 14 residues. The CDR3 DNA sequence: TGTGCCAGCAGCTTAGCGAGGCCCCCGGCGAAGCAGTACTTC. Protein product: CASSLARPPAKQYF.

This clone was counted a few times. This chain connects TRBV19 to TRBJ1-5; D perhaps matches TRBD1 (5 bases). Germline V CDR1 and CDR2: LNHDA, SQIVND (reference sequence). The CDR3 has 14 amino acids. The V and J ends lost 8 bases and 7 bases respectively, with 18 bases between them. The CDR3 spells CASGLTGASQPQHF. The CDR3 DNA follows: TGTGCCAGTGGACTCACAGGTGCCAGCCAGCCCCAGCATTTT.

This chain uses TRBV28 with TRBJ2-3, with 7 bases aligning to TRBD1. J was trimmed by 0 bases and V by 9 bases; bases with no gene match: 3. Germline CDR1 and CDR2: MDHEN and SYDVKM. This CDR3 is 13 amino acids long. CDR3 loop: CASRGQSTDTQYF. The CDR3 coding sequence is TGTGCCAGTCGGGGACAGAGCACAGATACGCAGTATTTT.

This sequence joins TRBV15 and TRBJ2-7; TRBD2 matches 10 bases. The V gene's germline CDR1 is LNHNV and CDR2 YYDKDF (reference sequence). V shed 1 base and J 3 bases; nucleotides not matched to a gene: 6. CDR3 length: 16 residues. Here the CDR3 reads CATSRGPSGGRYEQYF. The CDR3 region has the DNA TGTGCCACCAGCAGAGGTCCTAGCGGGGGTCGCTACGAGCAGTACTTC.

This rearrangement joins TRBV7-6 to TRBJ1-1, with 7 positions matching TRBD1. V shed 5 bases, J shed 5 bases, and the junction held 8 bases outside the gene matches. Germline CDR1 is SGHVS and CDR2 is FNYEAQ. The CDR3 has 14 residues. The CDR3 sequence is CASSPGGGGTEAFF. The CDR3 DNA sequence: TGTGCCAGCAGCCCAGGGGGGGGAGGGACTGAAGCTTTCTTT.

The rearrangement links TRBV2 to TRBJ1-4, with a tentative D call TRBD1 (6 bases). The CDR3 has 13 amino acids. The V end lost 7 bases, the J end lost 17 bases, and 23 bases lay between the germline ends. The germline CDR1 and CDR2 sequences are SNHLY and FYNNEI. The DNA for the CDR3 is TGTGCCAGCACGGACAGACCCACTTGGGGGTGTTTTTTT. It codes for CASTDRPTWGCFF.

This clone showed up just a few times. V usage is TRBV6-6 and J usage is TRBJ1-5; TRBD1 is a possible D gene (5 bases). This CDR3 region has 14 residues. Trimming stripped 5 bases from V and 2 bases from J, with 10 bases between. Germline V lookup: CDR1 MNHNY, CDR2 SVGAGI (reference sequence). CDR3 in amino acids: CASSGQGGNQPQHF. In DNA form, the CDR3 reads TGTGCCAGCAGTGGGCAGGGAGGCAATCAGCCCCAGCATTTT.

This chain connects TRBV28 to TRBJ2-1; D possibly corresponds to TRBD2 (6 bases). V was cut by 3 bases and J by 0 bases, with 9 bases left in between. Germline assignment: CDR1 MDHEN and CDR2 SYDVKM. This CDR3 has 15 amino acids. The CDR3 nucleotides are TGTGCCAGCAGTTTCGGAGGGAGCTCCTACAATGAGCAGTTCTTC. This codes for CASSFGGSSYNEQFF.

A word on this clone: This same CDR3 is encoded by further DNA sequences in the sample. The V and J genes are TRBV7-2 and TRBJ1-1, with D unresolved. The CDR3 consists of 13 residues. V lost 3 bases and J lost 0, with 5 bases in between. Germline CDR1 reads SGHTA; CDR2 reads FQGNSA. The CDR3 here is CASSFRMNTEAFF. The CDR3 DNA reads as TGTGCCAGCAGCTTCCGAATGAACACTGAAGCTTTCTTT.

The V call is TRBV7-9, the J call TRBJ2-3; possible D gene TRBD2, 6 bases. The germline gives CDR1 SEHNR, CDR2 FQNEAQ (reference sequence). The V and J ends lost 5 bases and 1 base respectively, with 16 bases between them. This CDR3 contains 16 residues. The DNA for the CDR3 is TGTGCCAGCAGCCGCCCCGGGGGACCAGGCACAGATACGCAGTATTTT. Translating gives CASSRPGGPGTDTQYF.

The chain uses TRBV19 and TRBJ1-5; D not resolved. Trimming left V 3 bases short and J 0 bases short, with 9 bases between. Germline-derived CDR1 and CDR2 are LNHDA and SQIVND (reference sequence). CDR3 length: 15 amino acids. The CDR3 DNA reads as TGTGCCAGTAGTATGACGGCATATAGCAATCAGCCCCAGCATTTT. It encodes CASSMTAYSNQPQHF. Together with reference TRBV19 and TRBJ1-5, the CDR3 gives the full variable domain: DGGITQSPKYLFRKEGQNVTLSCEQNLNHDAMYWYRQDPGQGLRLIYYSQIVNDFQKGDIAEGYSVSREKKESFPLTVTSAQKNPTAFYLCASSMTAYSNQPQHFGDGTRLSIL.

The chain combines TRBV3-1 (or the pseudogene TRBV3-2) with TRBJ2-1, with TRBD2 identical over 13 bases. The length of the CDR3 is 16 residues. Germline V gives CDR1 LGHDT, CDR2 YNNKEL (reference sequence). The J segment lost 2 bases and the V segment lost 3 bases, leaving 1 base of the junction unmatched. The CDR3 loop is CASSHGLAGAYNEQFF. CDR3 sequence (DNA): TGTGCCAGCAGCCATGGACTAGCGGGGGCCTACAATGAGCAGTTCTTC.

On this clone: At one end the junction does not follow the germline gene, possibly because of a read error. This chain links TRBV3-1 (or the pseudogene TRBV3-2) with TRBJ2-7; tentatively, D is TRBD2 (5 bases). The CDR3 totals 14 residues. Germline V lookup: CDR1 LGHDT, CDR2 YNNKEL (reference sequence). CDR3 sequence (DNA): TGTGCCAGCAGTCAAGAGGAGGCCACCTACGAGCAGTACTTC. Translated, it gives CASSQEEATYEQYF.

This chain joins TRBV3-1 (or the pseudogene TRBV3-2) and TRBJ2-1, with D hard to call. The CDR3 is 15 amino acids. Germline CDR1 LGHDT, CDR2 YNNKEL (reference sequence). V lost 0 bases and J 2 bases, leaving 8 bases between the germline ends. The CDR3 reads CASSQDLGTYNEQFF. Written as DNA, the CDR3 is TGTGCCAGCAGCCAAGATCTGGGCACCTACAATGAGCAGTTCTTC.

The chain employs TRBV4-3 and TRBJ2-1, with TRBD2 matching 11 bases. Germline values: CDR1 LGHNA, CDR2 YSLEER. V shed 3 bases, J shed 13 bases, and the junction held 5 bases outside the gene matches. CDR3 length: 13 residues. The CDR3 bases are TGCGCCAGCAGCCAGAGACTAGCGGGAAAACAGTTCTTC. This sequence encodes CASSQRLAGKQFF.

The sample holds a few counts of this clone. This sequence joins TRBV3-1 (or the pseudogene TRBV3-2) and TRBJ2-7; no reliable D call. The ends were cut back, 1 base at V and 2 bases at J, with 21 bases in the middle. CDR3 length: 18 residues. The germline gives CDR1 LGHDT, CDR2 YNNKEL (reference sequence). The CDR3 region is CASSQVPGTFSPPYEQYF. The CDR3 region has the DNA TGTGCCAGCAGCCAAGTACCAGGAACCTTCAGCCCTCCCTACGAGCAGTACTTC.

The V and J genes are TRBV6-5 and TRBJ2-2; D remains unclear. Trimming cost V 2 bases and J 2 bases, with 6 bases left between them. Germline values: CDR1 MNHEY, CDR2 SVGAGI. The CDR3 length is 14 residues. For the CDR3, the DNA is TGTGCCAGCAGTTACGACCATAACACCGGGGAGCTGTTTTTT. Its translation is CASSYDHNTGELFF.

V and J are TRBV4-2 and TRBJ1-3, with unresolved D. There are 18 residues in the CDR3. In germline, CDR1 is LGHNA, CDR2 YNFKEQ. Trimming took 0 bases from V and 0 from J, leaving 15 bases between them. The CDR3 here is CASSQDRRWVLSGNTIYF. The CDR3 region has the DNA TGTGCCAGCAGCCAAGATCGCAGGTGGGTTCTCTCTGGAAACACCATATATTTT.

This clone was counted between two and nine times. The rearrangement joins TRBV15 to TRBJ2-7; D is unresolved. The CDR3 is made up of 13 amino acids. Germline CDR1 LNHNV, CDR2 YYDKDF (reference sequence). V gave up 3 bases and J gave up 0 bases, with 6 bases separating them. The CDR3 nucleotides are TGTGCCACCAGCAGTGGACCCTCCTACGAGCAGTACGTC. It encodes CATSSGPSYEQYV.

The V gene is TRBV7-9, the J gene TRBJ2-3; TRBD1 aligns across 7 bases. The CDR3 is 15 amino acids. With 1 base clipped from V and 2 bases from J, the junction kept 3 bases outside the gene matches. Germline V gene lookup returns CDR1 SEHNR and CDR2 FQNEAQ (reference sequence). In DNA, the CDR3 is TGTGCCAGCAGCTTAGGGGACAGTCACACAGATACGCAGTATTTT. Residues: CASSLGDSHTDTQYF.

The CDR3 DNA sequence: TGTGCCATCAGTGAGCCCGTGCCAGGCAATGAGCAGTTCTTC. This encodes CAISEPVPGNEQFF. The chain uses TRBV10-3 and TRBJ2-1; D is uncertain. Germline CDR1 ENHRY, CDR2 SYGVKD. V was pared by 2 bases and J by 6 bases, with 11 bases between. The CDR3 runs 14 residues.

This clone was counted once. The V gene is TRBV27, the J gene TRBJ1-1; no reliable D call. This CDR3 is 13 amino acids long. The V gene lost 1 base and the J gene lost 2 bases, with 5 bases spanning the gap. The germline CDR1 and CDR2 sequences are MNHEY and SMNVEV (reference sequence). CDR3 sequence (DNA): TGTGCCAGCAGTTTATTCCAAAACACTGAAGCTTTCTTT. Translation: CASSLFQNTEAFF.

The chain has TRBV15 and TRBJ2-5; D is unresolved. V shed 6 bases and J shed 4 bases, with 6 bases lying between them. The germline gives CDR1 LNHNV, CDR2 YYDKDF (reference sequence). This CDR3 is 11 amino acids long. The CDR3 DNA sequence: TGTGCCACCAGAACTGGAGAGACCCAGTACTTC. Protein sequence: CATRTGETQYF.

Of note for this clone: An end of the junction differs from the germline gene, which may be a read error. The chain combines TRBV19 with TRBJ1-5, with D unclear. Germline V lookup: CDR1 LNHDA, CDR2 SQIVND (reference sequence). The CDR3 spans 15 residues. CDR3 protein: CASKYGRASNQPLHF. The CDR3 DNA sequence: TGTGCCAGTAAATATGGTAGGGCTTCCAATCAGCCCCTGCATTTT.

The chain combines TRBV2 with TRBJ1-2; maybe TRBD1 (5 bases). Trimming cost V 2 bases and J 7 bases, with 17 bases left between them. This CDR3 spans 15 amino acids. Germline CDR1 SNHLY, CDR2 FYNNEI. The CDR3 region is CASSELREVGLGYTF. DNA of the CDR3: TGTGCCAGCAGTGAACTCAGGGAAGTTGGTCTTGGCTACACCTTC.

The chain joins TRBV5-1 to TRBJ2-1; 7 bases are shared with TRBD2. Germline V gene sequence: CDR1 SGHRS, CDR2 YFSETQ. With 4 bases clipped from V and 7 bases from J, the junction kept 14 bases outside the gene matches. The CDR3 sequence is 16 residues long. In DNA, the CDR3 is TGCGCCAGCAGCCTATGGCGCCGGGGGGATTTAAATGAGCAGTTCTTC. This sequence encodes CASSLWRRGDLNEQFF.

This clone was picked up one time. The chain is built from TRBV7-2 and TRBJ2-7, with D unclear. CDR1 and CDR2 from the germline V gene are SGHTA and FQGNSA. The length of the CDR3 is 14 residues. V dropped 5 bases and J dropped 4 bases, with 15 bases sitting between them. CDR3 DNA sequence: TGTGCCAGCAGCCCGACGAGGCAGGATTACGAGCAGTACTTC. Translating it yields CASSPTRQDYEQYF.